The subject of this entry is one T cell receptor (beta chain). Its cognate antigen is unknown. This entry comes from a study of T cell responses to AZD1222 COVID-19 vaccine. Study observations and caveats: Repertoires were obtained solely post-peak T cell response. Mostly white British, mostly female donors; authors suggested clonal diversity may be underestimated. Across the whole spike, CD4 TCRs peaked at regions 160-218 and 743-854. Reportedly, nearly half the spike-specific TCRs target unmutated variant regions.

Here immunoSEQ multiplex PCR was the method, and the copy in TCRdb shows in-frame clones only, minus some. Seen here are around 200,000 clones, approximately 92% observed once, and the top ten hold around 0.97%. CDR3 length: 15 amino acids. The V gene lost 8 bases and the J gene lost 7 bases, with 18 bases spanning the gap. In germline, CDR1 is LNHDA, CDR2 SQIVND (reference sequence). The origin of this receptor is an adult who received the MenACWY meningococcal vaccine as a control. V is TRBV19 and J is TRBJ1-6, with D possibly TRBD1 on 6 matching bases. The sequencing used peripheral blood, collected 28 days after the second dose of the MenACWY control vaccine. DNA for the CDR3: TGTGCCAGTGCAGCGGGGGCCGGGTTAAATTCACCCCTCCACTTT. Translating it yields CASAAGAGLNSPLHF.